This T cell receptor beta chain was retrieved from a study of T cells in Graves' hyperthyroidism and ophthalmopathy. TCR beta CDR3 regions were amplified from RNA. Using the HTBI primer set, a first-round RT-PCR was run on the TCR CDR3. TCRdb reprocessed the multiplex PCR reads via MiXCR and lists one record per CDR3 protein. The sample records 540,000 or so distinct CDR3 sequences, about a sixth being singletons. As regards this clonotype: Antigen: not known.

Study results and caveats: With a median lead of around 5.9 months before onset, the model predicted ophthalmopathy.

Hyperthyroidism in the patients, aged 18 to 65, was newly diagnosed and under 2 months in duration. Germline CDR1 and CDR2: KGHSH and LQKENI. The CDR3 is 15 residues long. J gave up 7 bases and V 6 bases, and 5 bases lay outside the gene matches. The chain recombines TRBV18 with TRBJ2-3, with 15 bases aligning to TRBD2. The TCR sequence derives from a woman aged 25 to 45 with Graves' hyperthyroidism. The sequencing sample was made of blood. For the CDR3, the DNA is TGTGCCAGCTCCCTCGGACTAGCGGGAGGGTATACGCAGTATTTT. This encodes CASSLGLAGGYTQYF. Full variable domain (rest looked up from reference TRBV18 and TRBJ2-3): NAGVMQNPRHLVRRRGQEARLRCSPMKGHSHVYWYRQLPEEGLKFMVYLQKENIIDESGMPKERFSAEFPKEGPSILRIQQVVRGDSAAYFCASSLGLAGGYTQYFGPGTRLTVL.